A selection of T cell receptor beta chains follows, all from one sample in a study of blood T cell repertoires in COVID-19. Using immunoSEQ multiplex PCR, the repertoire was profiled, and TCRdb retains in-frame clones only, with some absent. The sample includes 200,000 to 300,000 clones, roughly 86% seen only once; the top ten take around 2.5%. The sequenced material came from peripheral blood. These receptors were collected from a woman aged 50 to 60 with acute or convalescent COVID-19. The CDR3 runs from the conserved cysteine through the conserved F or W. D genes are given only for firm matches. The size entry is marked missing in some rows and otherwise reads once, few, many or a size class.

TGTGCCAGCAGTGAAATTTGGGGGCACTCTGGAAACACCATATATTTT	CASSEIWGHSGNTIYF	.	TRBJ1-3	TRBV6-1	.
TGTGCCAGCAGCAAAAAAGGACGGCTAGCGGACACCTACGAGCAGTACTTC	CASSKKGRLADTYEQYF	.	TRBJ2-7	TRBV21-1	.
TGTGCCAGCAGCGTATACCAAGAGACCCAGTACTTC	CASSVYQETQYF	.	TRBJ2-5	TRBV7-2	.
TGTGCCAGCAGCTCGACAGGGGAGATGAACACTGAAGCTTTCTTT	CASSSTGEMNTEAFF	.	TRBJ1-1	TRBV5-6	TRBD1
TGTGCCAGCAGTGAGCCAGCTAACTATGGCTACACCTTC	CASSEPANYGYTF	.	TRBJ1-2	TRBV6-1	.
TGTGCCAGCAGCCCCCGTGGGGGGACAGATACGCAGTATTTT	CASSPRGGTDTQYF	.	TRBJ2-3	TRBV28	.
TGTGCCAGCAGCTTAAGACAGGGGAACACTGAAGCTTTCTTT	CASSLRQGNTEAFF	once	TRBJ1-1	TRBV9	TRBD1
TGTGCCAGCAGCCGGACTACTGCGAACACCGGGGAGCTGTTTTTT	CASSRTTANTGELFF	few	TRBJ2-2	TRBV7-2	.
TGTGCCAGCTCACCTGGACAGGCGAACACTGAAGCTTTCTTT	CASSPGQANTEAFF	.	TRBJ1-1	TRBV18	TRBD1
TGTGCCAGCAGCGTAGCGGGAGGAGAGACCCAGTACTTC	CASSVAGGETQYF	.	TRBJ2-5	TRBV9	TRBD2
TGTGCCAGCAGTCTTACTGGGCCGAGGGCCAGGCGGCTGTTTTTT	CASSLTGPRARRLFF	.	TRBJ1-4	TRBV28	.
TGTGCCAGCAGCCCAGTTGACAGTGGATGGCAGGGCTACACCTTC	CASSPVDSGWQGYTF	.	TRBJ1-2	TRBV5-5	.
TGCGCCAGCAGCCAACTGACTAGCGGGGAGAAAGAGACCCAGTACTTC	CASSQLTSGEKETQYF	.	TRBJ2-5	TRBV4-3	TRBD2
TGTGCCACCAGTGACCCCGGACAGCGCCGAGCTTTCTTT	CATSDPGQRRAFF	.	TRBJ1-1	TRBV24-1	.
TGTGCCAGCAGCTTAGGGTCCGGCAGGGTCACAGATACGCAGTATTTT	CASSLGSGRVTDTQYF	.	TRBJ2-3	TRBV7-6	.
TGTGCCAGCAGTTTACTTGGACAGGGGAGCACTGAAGCTTTCTTT	CASSLLGQGSTEAFF	.	TRBJ1-1	TRBV27	TRBD1
TGTGCCAGCAGCTTAGAAGCCAGGGGAAATGAGCAGTTCTTC	CASSLEARGNEQFF	once	TRBJ2-1	TRBV7-2	.
TGTGCCAGCAGTTACTCGCCGGGACAGGGCCGTGGCTACACCTTC	CASSYSPGQGRGYTF	.	TRBJ1-2	TRBV6-6	TRBD1
TGTGCCAGCAGCTTGGGCGGACAGGGCTACGAGCAGTACTTC	CASSLGGQGYEQYF	.	TRBJ2-7	TRBV11-2	TRBD1
TGTGCCAGCAGTTTAGGGAGCTCTGGAAACACCATATATTTT	CASSLGSSGNTIYF	.	TRBJ1-3	TRBV28	.
TGTGCCAGTAGCCCCGGGGGGGCAGGAGGGAATTCACCCCTCCACTTT	CASSPGGAGGNSPLHF	.	TRBJ1-6	TRBV19	.
TGTGCCAGCAGTTTTGACAGGTCCTACAATGAGCAGTTCTTC	CASSFDRSYNEQFF	once	TRBJ2-1	TRBV27	.
TGTGCCAGCAGTGACCAGGGGTTATGGGCCTACGAGCAGTACTTC	CASSDQGLWAYEQYF	few	TRBJ2-7	TRBV6-1	.
TGTGCCAGCAACCTAGCGGGAGGTGTAGACATTCAGTACTTC	CASNLAGGVDIQYF	.	TRBJ2-4	TRBV2	TRBD2
TGCGCCAGCAGCCCCCCTACTAGCACAGATACGCAGTATTTT	CASSPPTSTDTQYF	.	TRBJ2-3	TRBV5-1	.
TGTGCCAGCAGCTTCGCGACAGCGGGTCCTGAAGCTTTCTTT	CASSFATAGPEAFF	.	TRBJ1-1	TRBV11-1	.
TGTGCCAGTAGTATAGTCCGACAGGGGTCGGGAGCTTTCTTT	CASSIVRQGSGAFF	.	TRBJ1-1	TRBV19	TRBD1
TGTGCCAGCAGTTTAAGCCCGCAGCGGGGGAGCACAGATACGCAGTATTTT	CASSLSPQRGSTDTQYF	.	TRBJ2-3	TRBV28	TRBD2
TGCGCCAGCAGCTTGCGGGCGGGCCAAAGCTCCTACGAGCAGTACTTC	CASSLRAGQSSYEQYF	once	TRBJ2-7	TRBV5-1	.
TGTGCCAGCAGCTATCCGGGACAGGGGGATGGCTACACCTTC	CASSYPGQGDGYTF	.	TRBJ1-2	TRBV6-5	TRBD1
TGTGCCGGATCTAGCAGTAACGGGGAGCTGTTTTTT	CAGSSSNGELFF	once	TRBJ2-2	TRBV28	.
TGTGCCAGCAGTTTCTGGACAGCGAATTCACCCCTCCACTTT	CASSFWTANSPLHF	.	TRBJ1-6	TRBV27	.
TGTGCCACCGCAGGTTCGCGGGAGGCCACAGATACGCAGTATTTT	CATAGSREATDTQYF	.	TRBJ2-3	TRBV19	TRBD2
TGTGCCAGCAGCCCCCGGACTAGCGGGGTCATCAATGAGCAGTTCTTC	CASSPRTSGVINEQFF	.	TRBJ2-1	TRBV7-3	TRBD2
TGTGCCAGCAGCCCATCGGGACAGGGGGCAGTTCAGCCCCAGCATTTT	CASSPSGQGAVQPQHF	.	TRBJ1-5	TRBV7-8	TRBD1
TGTGCCACCAGTGATAATACGCTCAGGGGAGTCTTGAATGAGCAGTTCTTC	CATSDNTLRGVLNEQFF	.	TRBJ2-1	TRBV24-1	.
TGTGCCAGCAGCCATCTAGCGGGAGACCGAACCGGGGAGCTGTTTTTT	CASSHLAGDRTGELFF	.	TRBJ2-2	TRBV11-2	TRBD2
TGTGCTAGTGGTCGACAGAGTCGGGCCGATGAAGCTTTCTTT	CASGRQSRADEAFF	few	TRBJ1-1	TRBV12-5	.
TGTGCCAGCAGTGAACGGGAGCGTTCACCCCTCCACTTT	CASSERERSPLHF	.	TRBJ1-6	TRBV6-1	.
TGTGCCAGCTCACCCGGGACAGGGGGCAATGAGCAGTTCTTC	CASSPGTGGNEQFF	.	TRBJ2-1	TRBV18	TRBD1
TGTGCCAGCAGTTTCCGGGACAGGGTTTCTTACGAGCAGTACTTC	CASSFRDRVSYEQYF	.	TRBJ2-7	TRBV6-5	TRBD1
TGCGCCAGCAGCCACCGGACAGACCTAGCCAAAAACATTCAGTACTTC	CASSHRTDLAKNIQYF	.	TRBJ2-4	TRBV4-3	.
TGTGCCAGCAGACGGACTAGCGAGGATACGCAGTATTTT	CASRRTSEDTQYF	.	TRBJ2-3	TRBV12-3/TRBV12-4	TRBD2
TGTGCCAGCGAGAGGTTGAACACTGAAGCTTTCTTT	CASERLNTEAFF	.	TRBJ1-1	TRBV9	.
TGTGCCAGCAGCCAAGATTCGAGCGGGAACCCCACAGATACGCAGTATTTT	CASSQDSSGNPTDTQYF	.	TRBJ2-3	TRBV4-2	TRBD2
TGTGCCTGGGGGGGGGACAGGGTACCCTACGAGCAGTACTTC	CAWGGDRVPYEQYF	.	TRBJ2-7	TRBV30	TRBD1
TGCGCCAGCAGCTTAGGGAGACAGGGGAAGAAAGATACGCAGTATTTT	CASSLGRQGKKDTQYF	.	TRBJ2-3	TRBV5-1	TRBD1
TGTGCCAGCAGTTTGGACAGGGAGTACACTGAAGCTTTCTTT	CASSLDREYTEAFF	.	TRBJ1-1	TRBV27	TRBD1
TGTGCCAGCCGCGAGGGTCTTAGGGAGCTGTTTTTT	CASREGLRELFF	.	TRBJ2-2	TRBV19	.
TGTGCCAGCTCAGTGAGCGGGAGATCCTCCTACGAGCAGTACTTC	CASSVSGRSSYEQYF	.	TRBJ2-7	TRBV18	TRBD2
TGTGCCAGCAAGTTAGCCCGATCGAACAATCAGCCCCAGCATTTT	CASKLARSNNQPQHF	once	TRBJ1-5	TRBV27	.
TGTGCCAGCAGCCAGAGCCTAGCGCAGTACGAGCAGTACTTC	CASSQSLAQYEQYF	.	TRBJ2-7	TRBV7-2	.
TGCAGCGTTGAGACTAGCGGGAGGGGGGAGCAGTTCTTC	CSVETSGRGEQFF	.	TRBJ2-1	TRBV29-1	TRBD2
TGTGCCAGCACCTCTACAGCAACTAATGAAAAACTGTTTTTT	CASTSTATNEKLFF	few	TRBJ1-4	TRBV9	.
TGTGCCAGTAGTATTGTCGGCTACAATGAGCAGTTCTTC	CASSIVGYNEQFF	.	TRBJ2-1	TRBV19	.
TGTGCCAGCGCGAGGGATGATAATTCACCCCTCCACTTT	CASARDDNSPLHF	.	TRBJ1-6	TRBV6-6	.
TGTGCCAGCCTGGCGGGGCGCTCCTATGGCTACACCTTC	CASLAGRSYGYTF	.	TRBJ1-2	TRBV6-5	.
TGTGCCAGCAGTTTACAAATCCGGGACAGTAGCTCCTACGAGCAGTACTTC	CASSLQIRDSSSYEQYF	.	TRBJ2-7	TRBV27	TRBD1